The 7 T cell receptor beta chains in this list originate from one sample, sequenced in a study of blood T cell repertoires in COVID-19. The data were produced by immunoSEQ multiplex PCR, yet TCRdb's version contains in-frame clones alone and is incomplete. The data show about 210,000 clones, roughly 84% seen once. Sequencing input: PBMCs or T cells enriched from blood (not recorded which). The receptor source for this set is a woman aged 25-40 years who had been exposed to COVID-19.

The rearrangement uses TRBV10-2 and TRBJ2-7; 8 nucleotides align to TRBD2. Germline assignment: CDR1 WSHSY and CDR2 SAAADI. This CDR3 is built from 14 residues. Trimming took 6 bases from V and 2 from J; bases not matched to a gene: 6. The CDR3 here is CASSVTSVPYEQYF. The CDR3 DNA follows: TGCGCCAGCAGCGTGACTAGCGTTCCCTACGAGCAGTACTTC.

CDR3 loop: CASLVTSTDTQYF. As DNA, the CDR3 is TGCGCCAGCTTAGTCACCTCCACAGATACGCAGTATTTT. The chain has TRBV4-1 and TRBJ2-3; D gene ambiguous. The germline gives CDR1 MGHRA, CDR2 YSYEKL. This CDR3 contains 13 residues. Trimming took 8 bases from V and 2 from J, leaving 11 bases between them.

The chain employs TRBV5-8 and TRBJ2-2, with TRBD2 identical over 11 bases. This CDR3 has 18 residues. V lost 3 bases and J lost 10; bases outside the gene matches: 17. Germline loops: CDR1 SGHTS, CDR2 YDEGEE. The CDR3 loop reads CASSSLGLAGWKLSELFF. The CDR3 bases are TGTGCCAGCAGCTCGCTCGGACTAGCGGGTTGGAAACTCTCGGAGCTGTTTTTT.

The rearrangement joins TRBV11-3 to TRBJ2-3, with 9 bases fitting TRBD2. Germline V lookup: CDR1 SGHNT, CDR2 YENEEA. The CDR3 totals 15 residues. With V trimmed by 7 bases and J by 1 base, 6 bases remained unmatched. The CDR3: CASNKRGAGTDTQYF. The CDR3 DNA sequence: TGTGCCAGCAACAAGCGGGGGGCGGGCACAGATACGCAGTATTTT.

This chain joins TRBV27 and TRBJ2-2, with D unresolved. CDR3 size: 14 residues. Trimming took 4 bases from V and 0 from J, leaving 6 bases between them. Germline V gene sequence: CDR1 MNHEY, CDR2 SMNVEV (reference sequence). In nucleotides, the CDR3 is TGTGCCAGCAGTTCTCTCTCGAACACCGGGGAGCTGTTTTTT. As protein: CASSSLSNTGELFF.

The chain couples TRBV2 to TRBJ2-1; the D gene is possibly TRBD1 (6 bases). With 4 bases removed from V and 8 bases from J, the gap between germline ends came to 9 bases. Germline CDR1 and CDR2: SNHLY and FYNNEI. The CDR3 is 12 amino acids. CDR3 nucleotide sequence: TGTGCCAGCAGTGTGACAGGCCATGAGCAGTTCTTC. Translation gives CASSVTGHEQFF. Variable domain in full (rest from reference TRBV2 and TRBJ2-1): EPEVTQTPSHQVTQMGQEVILRCVPISNHLYFYWYRQILGQKVEFLVSFYNNEISEKSEIFDDQFSVERPDGSNFTLKIRSTKLEDSAMYFCASSVTGHEQFFGPGTRLTVL.

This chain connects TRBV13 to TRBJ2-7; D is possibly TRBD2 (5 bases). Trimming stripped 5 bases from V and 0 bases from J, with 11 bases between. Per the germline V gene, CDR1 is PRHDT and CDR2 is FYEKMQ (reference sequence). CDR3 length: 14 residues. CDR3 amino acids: CASSLSGISYEQYF. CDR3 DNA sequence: TGTGCCAGCAGCCTCTCCGGGATCTCCTACGAGCAGTACTTC.